The TCR beta chain described here comes from a study of identical twins. Study outcomes and limitations: While abundant cord blood beta clonotypes carried fewer insertions, memory repertoires showed no such pattern.

Germline loops: CDR1 DFQATT, CDR2 SNEGSKA (reference sequence). The V gene lost 4 bases and the J gene lost 5 bases, with 11 bases spanning the gap. The CDR3 consists of 13 residues. This clonotype was recorded at least ten times. Its antigen is as yet unknown. In TCRdb, the 5' RACE reads were re-called with MiXCR into one record per CDR3 protein. The sample shows approximately 690,000 distinct CDR3 sequences, 6.1% of them seen only once. V usage is TRBV20-1 and J usage is TRBJ2-2; perhaps TRBD2 as D (5 bases). The source material was naive T cells sorted from blood. This clonotype originated in a man younger than 35 in good health. The CDR3 sequence: CSATKRVTGELFF. The DNA for the CDR3 is TGCAGTGCTACTAAGAGGGTTACCGGGGAGCTGTTTTTT.